This T cell receptor beta chain was recovered during a study of regulatory T cells in long-lasting Graves disease (dated by TCRdb to the early 2020s). Some background on the complete study: Persistent Graves' disease was defined as persistently positive TSH receptor autoantibodies together with antithyroid drug treatment for over 5 years. Peripheral blood TCR sequencing and RNA sequencing compared persistent Graves' disease patients with newly diagnosed Graves' disease patients. The study was conducted in China and was registered as a clinical trial. A total of roughly 35 samples were covered by TCR sequencing, comprising 13 persistent and about 20 newly diagnosed Graves' disease patients. Antithyroid drugs had been taken for around 9.8 years on average by persistent Graves' disease patients in the clinical cohort.

The library relied on multiplex PCR. Data came from an Illumina HiSeq 4000. iRepertoire HTBI primers and Arm-PCR amplification of CDR3 regions were used to construct TCR beta libraries. Gel purification was performed on PCR products prior to sequencing. Under the source paper's analysis protocol: A total of fewer than 80 TRBV and 14 TRBJ segments were identified across samples and were used for gene usage analysis of CDR3 amino acid clonotypes. COPE and FqMerger were used to merge the filtered high-quality paired reads into contigs. Contigs were aligned with BLAST to IMGT TRBV, TRBD and TRBJ reference genes, and CDR3 was defined per IMGT. Highly expanded clones were defined as clonotypes with a frequency above 0.1%. Repertoire diversity was measured by Shannon entropy, and V-J evenness by the Gini coefficient. A clonotype was considered public if more than one individual shared it. TCRdb cleaned the public reads at Q25 with fastp, built clones with MiXCR and kept in-frame beta chains. Each record represents a unique CDR3 protein, reported with the most common genes and DNA among its rows. The V and J calls here are based on TCRdb, not the publication. The sample contains around 400,000 distinct CDR3 sequences, about a quarter of them found a single time. In total, the top ten clones hold roughly a quarter of the sample.

Taken with the paper, the label for time point translates to: persistent/refractory GD, antithyroid drugs over 5 years with positive TRAb. For both TCR sequencing and RNA sequencing, RNA was extracted from PBMCs using TRIzol. Graves' disease was diagnosed according to American Thyroid Association guidelines. Patients were recruited from an endocrinology department in Xi'an, China. Each patient gave about 10 milliliters of peripheral blood, collected in an EDTA anticoagulant tube. Ficoll Paque Plus density gradient separation was used to isolate PBMCs, and no further T cell sorting was done. An Agilent 2100 Bioanalyzer and agarose gel were used to check RNA quality, while a NanoDrop 2000 measured RNA concentration. In the case of this clonotype: What this receptor recognizes is not known. No quality values exist for individual bases; no much larger clone is one base distant.

General study outcomes and caveats: Persistent patients shared more public clonotypes among themselves (around 2,500) than newly diagnosed patients did (roughly 920). The authors noted that the small sample size was a limitation that may lower accuracy. Sequencing and analysis were restricted to the TCR beta chain. Compared with newly diagnosed patients, patients with persistent Graves' disease had lower TCR Shannon entropy and fewer highly expanded clones, which suggests clonal expansion. Preferential use of TRBV28, TRBJ1-2 and TRBJ2-5 was observed in persistent disease, whereas TRBV20-1 and TRBJ2-1 were favored in newly diagnosed disease. Because the primary lesion, thyroid tissue, could not be accessed, the study looked at peripheral blood alone.

The CDR3 runs 11 amino acids, cysteine and phenylalanine included. The kept DNA is CDR3 alone, 33 bases in frame from the first base. V was cut back by 3 bases and J by 11 bases, leaving a gap of 8 bases between them. The germline V gene encodes CDR1 MNHNS and CDR2 SASEGT. The TCR was taken from a female donor with Graves disease. The material sequenced was peripheral blood mononuclear cells (PBMCs), taken when the disease was refractory, from a patient treated with antithyroid drugs. This chain joins TRBV6-1 to TRBJ2-1; the D region possibly corresponds to TRBD1 (5 bases align). For the CDR3, the sequence is CASSDAGQQFF. The DNA is TGTGCCAGCAGTGATGCAGGGCAGCAGTTCTTC.